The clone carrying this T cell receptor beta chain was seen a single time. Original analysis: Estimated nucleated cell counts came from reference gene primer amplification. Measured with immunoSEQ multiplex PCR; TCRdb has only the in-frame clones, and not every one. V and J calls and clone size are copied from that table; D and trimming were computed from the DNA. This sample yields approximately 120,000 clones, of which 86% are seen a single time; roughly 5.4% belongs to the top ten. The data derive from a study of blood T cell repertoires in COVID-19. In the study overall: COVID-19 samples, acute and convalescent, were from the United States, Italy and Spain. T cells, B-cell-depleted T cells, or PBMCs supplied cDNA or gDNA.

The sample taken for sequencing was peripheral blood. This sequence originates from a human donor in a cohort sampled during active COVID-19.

Here the CDR3 DNA reads TGTGCCAGCATCCGGGACAGCGCGAACACCGGGGAGCTGTTTTTT. Translation: CASIRDSANTGELFF. The V gene is TRBV6-5, the J gene TRBJ2-2; 7 nucleotides match TRBD1. Germline values: CDR1 MNHEY, CDR2 SVGAGI. This CDR3 has 15 residues. V shed 7 bases, J shed 0 bases, and the junction held 5 bases outside the gene matches.